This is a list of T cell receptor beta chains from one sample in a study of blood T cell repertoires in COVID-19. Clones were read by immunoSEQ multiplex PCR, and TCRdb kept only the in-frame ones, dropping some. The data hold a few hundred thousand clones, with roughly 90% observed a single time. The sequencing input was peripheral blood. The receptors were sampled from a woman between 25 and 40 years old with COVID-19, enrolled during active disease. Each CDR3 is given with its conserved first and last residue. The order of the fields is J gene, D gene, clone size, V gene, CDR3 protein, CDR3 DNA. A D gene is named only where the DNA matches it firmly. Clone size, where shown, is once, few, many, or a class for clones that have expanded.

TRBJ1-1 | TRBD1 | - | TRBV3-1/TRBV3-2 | CASSQGQGTEAFF | TGTGCCAGCAGCCAGGGACAGGGGACTGAAGCTTTCTTT
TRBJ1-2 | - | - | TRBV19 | CASIEGDGYGYTF | TGTGCCAGTATCGAGGGGGACGGCTATGGCTACACCTTC
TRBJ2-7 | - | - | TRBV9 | CASSPHRDPYYEQYF | TGTGCCAGCAGCCCCCACAGGGATCCGTACTACGAGCAGTACTTC
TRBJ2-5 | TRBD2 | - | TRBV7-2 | CASSLGVGAGEETQYF | TGTGCCAGCAGCTTGGGTGTTGGAGCGGGAGAAGAGACCCAGTACTTC
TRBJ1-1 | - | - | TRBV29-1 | CSALPRSNTEAFF | TGCAGCGCCCTCCCCAGGTCGAACACTGAAGCTTTCTTT
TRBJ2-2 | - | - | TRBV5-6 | CASSFPGKGNTGELFF | TGTGCCAGCAGCTTCCCAGGGAAGGGGAACACCGGGGAGCTGTTTTTT
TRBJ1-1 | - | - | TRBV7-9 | CASSLGQPLNTEAFF | TGTGCCAGCAGCTTAGGACAGCCATTGAACACTGAAGCTTTCTTT
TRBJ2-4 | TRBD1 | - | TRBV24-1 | CATSDPGRTGGRWYF | TGTGCCACCAGTGACCCGGGCCGGACAGGGGGAAGGTGGTACTTC
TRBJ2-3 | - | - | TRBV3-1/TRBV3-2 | CASSQVASGDRDTQYF | TGTGCCAGCAGCCAAGTGGCTAGCGGGGACAGGGATACGCAGTATTTT
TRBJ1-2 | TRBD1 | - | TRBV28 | CASSFGGQAYGYTF | TGTGCCAGCAGTTTCGGGGGACAGGCCTATGGCTACACCTTC
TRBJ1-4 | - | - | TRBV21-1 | CASKSTRGAREKLFF | TGTGCCAGCAAGTCGACACGGGGGGCACGGGAAAAACTGTTTTTT
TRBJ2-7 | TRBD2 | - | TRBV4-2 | CASSQDGTSGSYEQYF | TGTGCCAGCAGCCAAGATGGGACTAGCGGTAGTTACGAGCAGTACTTC
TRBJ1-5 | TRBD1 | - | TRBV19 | CASSNKGALHQPQHF | TGTGCCAGTAGTAACAAGGGGGCGTTGCATCAGCCCCAGCATTTT
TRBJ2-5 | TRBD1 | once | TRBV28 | CASSLSSGGVETQYF | TGTGCCAGCAGTTTGTCCTCAGGGGGCGTGGAGACCCAGTACTTC
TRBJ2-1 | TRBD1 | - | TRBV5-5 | CASSLVRGSSYNEQFF | TGTGCCAGCAGCTTGGTCAGGGGGAGTTCTTACAATGAGCAGTTCTTC
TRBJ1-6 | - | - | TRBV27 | CASSYAGQINSPLHF | TGTGCCAGCAGTTACGCAGGGCAGATTAATTCACCCCTCCACTTT
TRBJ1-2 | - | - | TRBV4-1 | CASSPGPTNYGYTF | TGCGCCAGCAGTCCAGGGCCAACTAACTATGGCTACACCTTC
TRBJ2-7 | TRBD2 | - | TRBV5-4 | CASSRGLAGADEQYF | TGTGCCAGCAGCCGCGGACTAGCGGGAGCCGACGAGCAGTACTTC